This entry is about one T cell receptor beta chain. These data come from a study of T-cell memory formation after mild COVID-19. Background on the study: In these data, TCR clusters were largely donor specific.

The junction had 4 bases not matched to a gene; V was cut back by 0 bases and J by 4 bases. The CDR3 consists of 15 residues. Germline-derived CDR1 and CDR2 are LGHNT and FRNRAP. TCRdb re-called the 5' RACE reads with MiXCR, one entry per CDR3 protein. The repertoire includes 350,000 to 450,000 distinct CDR3 sequences, 20% of them detected once, and roughly 8.4% sits in the top ten. The specimen sequenced was PBMCs or a T cell subset sorted from them (not recorded which). This clonotype was sampled from an adult woman who had mild COVID-19 (a few samples of this study predate the infection). Cell type and time point are not known. The V and J genes are TRBV12-5 and TRBJ1-2; 8 nucleotides line up with TRBD1. The CDR3 is CASGLVQGGAYGYTF. DNA of the CDR3: TGTGCTAGTGGTTTGGTACAGGGGGGGGCCTATGGCTACACCTTC.